Presented here are 28 T cell receptor beta chains from one specimen sequenced in a study of coeliac disease. Sequencing was performed with immunoSEQ multiplex PCR; in TCRdb, only in-frame clones are kept and a portion is missing. The sample includes thousands of clones, under 80% of them seen just once. The sample taken for sequencing was lymphocytes from the gut lamina propria. The receptors come from a man aged 60 to 75 with celiac disease on a gluten-free diet.

The chain couples TRBV5-1 to TRBJ2-5; 11 positions match TRBD2. Germline trimming cut 4 bases from V and 2 bases from J; bases unmatched to any gene: 4. The CDR3 runs to 15 residues. Germline V gene lookup returns CDR1 SGHRS and CDR2 YFSETQ. CDR3 nucleotides: TGCGCCAGCAGCCCGGGACTAGCGGTACAAGAGACCCAGTACTTC. Its translation is CASSPGLAVQETQYF.

The chain is built from TRBV10-3 and TRBJ1-1, with D perhaps TRBD1 (6 bases). The ends were cut back, 5 bases at V and 2 bases at J, with 9 bases in the middle. The V gene's germline CDR1 is ENHRY and CDR2 SYGVKD. This CDR3 has 13 amino acids. CDR3 coding DNA: TGTGCCATCAGTATGGACAGAAACACTGAAGCTTTCTTT. It specifies CAISMDRNTEAFF.

The table lists this clone with a few counts. This sequence joins TRBV4-1 and TRBJ1-1; D unresolved. CDR3 length: 14 residues. Germline V gene data show CDR1 as MGHRA and CDR2 as YSYEKL. The V end was cut by 2 bases, the J end by 0 bases, with 7 bases between. CDR3 protein: CASSQHSMNTEAFF. The CDR3 DNA reads as TGCGCCAGCAGCCAACACAGCATGAACACTGAAGCTTTCTTT.

The V call is TRBV9, the J call TRBJ2-3; no reliable D call. Germline V gene data show CDR1 as SGDLS and CDR2 as YYNGEE. Trimming removed 4 bases from V and 2 bases from J, with 14 bases in between. This CDR3 region has 15 residues. DNA of the CDR3: TGTGCCAGCAGCTCAACTTCCATAGACACAGATACGCAGTATTTT. Translating it yields CASSSTSIDTDTQYF.

This clone is deemed medium-sized (0.01 to 0.1%). V and J are TRBV7-9 and TRBJ2-5; D gene ambiguous. The germline gives CDR1 SEHNR, CDR2 FQNEAQ (reference sequence). CDR3 length: 11 residues. Between the trimmed V and J ends, which lost 7 bases and 4 bases, there was a span of 7 bases. The CDR3, as DNA: TGTGCCAGCACCCCCCTAGAGACCCAGTACTTC. It specifies CASTPLETQYF.

The chain combines TRBV21-1 with TRBJ1-2; TRBD1 is taken as the D call from the table, unchecked against the DNA. TRBV21-1 constitutes a pseudogene. The CDR3 covers 18 residues. The CDR3 DNA reads TGTGCCAGCAGCGACCGCCCCCCGGGACAGGGGGCGGGGAATGGCTACACCTTC. Translating it yields CASSDRPPGQGAGNGYTF.

V gene TRBV5-1 combines with J gene TRBJ2-1, with D tentatively TRBD1 (6 bases). V lost 3 bases and J 8 bases, leaving 15 bases between the germline ends. The CDR3 is 14 amino acids. Germline CDR1 reads SGHRS; CDR2 reads YFSETQ. The CDR3 DNA follows: TGCGCCAGCAGCTGGGACATCAGGGCGGATGAGCAGTTCTTC. Its translation: CASSWDIRADEQFF. Supplemented by reference TRBV5-1 and TRBJ2-1, the full variable domain reads KAGVTQTPRYLIKTRGQQVTLSCSPISGHRSVSWYQQTPGQGLQFLFEYFSETQRNKGNFPGRFSGRQFSNSRSEMNVSTLELGDSALYLCASSWDIRADEQFFGPGTRLTVL.

The CDR3 nucleotides read TGTGCCAGCAGTCCCGCGGGAGGTAGCGAGAACACTGAAGCTTTCTTT. Amino acids: CASSPAGGSENTEAFF. The chain couples TRBV5-5 to TRBJ1-1; D is ambiguous. The CDR3 has 16 residues. Trimming took 5 bases from V and 1 from J, leaving 18 bases between them. The germline V gene encodes CDR1 SGHKS and CDR2 YYEKEE (reference sequence).

V usage is TRBV9 and J usage is TRBJ1-2; D remains ambiguous. In germline, CDR1 is SGDLS, CDR2 YYNGEE. The CDR3 consists of 12 residues. V shed 6 bases and J shed 4 bases, with 10 bases lying between them. The CDR3 protein is CASNDDIYGYTF. In DNA form, the CDR3 reads TGTGCCAGCAACGACGACATCTATGGCTACACCTTC.

A few counts support this clone. The chain recombines TRBV7-2 with TRBJ1-5, with a weak D call TRBD1 (5 bases). From germline, CDR1 is SGHTA and CDR2 FQGNSA. CDR3 length equals 13 residues. V was trimmed by 5 bases and J by 6 bases, leaving 11 bases between them. CDR3 sequence (DNA): TGTGCCAGCAGCCGAGACAGAAGTCAGCCCCAGCATTTT. Its translation: CASSRDRSQPQHF. The whole variable domain, filled in from reference TRBV7-2 and TRBJ1-5, reads GAGVSQSPSNKVTEKGKDVELRCDPISGHTALYWYRQSLGQGLEFLIYFQGNSAPDKSGLPSDRFSAERTGGSVSTLTIQRTQQEDSAVYLCASSRDRSQPQHFGDGTRLSIL.

V is TRBV28 and J is TRBJ2-7; 9 bases line up with TRBD1. This CDR3 region has 16 residues. Germline CDR1 reads MDHEN; CDR2 reads SYDVKM. Trimming took 1 base from V and 0 from J; bases not matched to a gene: 4. CDR3 DNA sequence: TGTGCCAGCAGTTTATCCGGGACAGGGAGCTCCTACGAGCAGTACTTC. Protein: CASSLSGTGSSYEQYF.

J is TRBJ2-7 and V is TRBV7-2, with 7 bases fitting TRBD1. This CDR3 has 14 residues. Trimming at V came to 4 bases and at J to 2 bases, leaving 5 bases not matched to a gene. Germline CDR1 SGHTA, CDR2 FQGNSA. The CDR3 DNA reads TGTGCCAGCAGCTACAACAGGGGAGCCTACGAGCAGTACTTC. This sequence encodes CASSYNRGAYEQYF.

The chain has TRBV5-4 and TRBJ2-1, with D perhaps matching TRBD1 (6 bases). CDR1 and CDR2 (germline): SGHNT, YYREEE (reference sequence). V lost 4 bases and J 10 bases, leaving 12 bases between the germline ends. This CDR3 contains 12 residues. In nucleotides, the CDR3 is TGTGCCAGCAGCAAGACAGGAAGGGAGCAGTTCTTC. It yields the protein CASSKTGREQFF. Variable domain in full (rest from reference TRBV5-4 and TRBJ2-1): ETGVTQSPTHLIKTRGQQVTLRCSSQSGHNTVSWYQQALGQGPQFIFQYYREEENGRGNFPPRFSGLQFPNYSSELNVNALELDDSALYLCASSKTGREQFFGPGTRLTVL.

V gene TRBV11-2 combines with J gene TRBJ2-7; D gene uncertain. Germline V gives CDR1 SGHAT, CDR2 FQNNGV. With 5 bases removed from V and 3 bases from J, the gap between germline ends came to 5 bases. The CDR3 length is 11 residues. Here the CDR3 reads CASSPLYEQYF. The CDR3 region has the DNA TGTGCCAGCAGCCCACTCTACGAGCAGTACTTC.

The chain is built from TRBV7-9 and TRBJ2-5, with TRBD1 matching over 8 bases. CDR1 is SEHNR and CDR2 is FQNEAQ in the germline V gene (reference sequence). The trim removed 5 bases at V and 5 bases at J, leaving 10 bases unmatched. This CDR3 spans 15 amino acids. The DNA of the CDR3 is TGTGCCAGCAGCGGCCAGGGGGCGTGGAGGGAGACCCAGTACTTC. Its protein is CASSGQGAWRETQYF.

In its sample, this clone is large. CDR3: CASSPGAGYTF. The CDR3 DNA reads TGTGCCAGCAGCCCGGGTGCTGGCTACACCTTC. The chain has TRBV6-5 and TRBJ1-2; D remains unclear. Per germline, CDR1 MNHEY and CDR2 SVGAGI. There are 11 residues in the CDR3. Between the trimmed V and J ends, which lost 6 bases and 7 bases, there was a span of 9 bases.

The chain uses TRBV7-8 and TRBJ2-2, with 7 bases lining up with TRBD2. Germline loops: CDR1 SGHVS, CDR2 FQNEAQ. The V segment lost 5 bases and the J segment 6 bases; nucleotides outside the gene matches: 12. This CDR3 is 16 amino acids long. CDR3 in DNA: TGTGCCAGCAGCCGCGCAACGGCGGGGGAGGCCGGGGAGCTGTTTTTT. Encoded protein: CASSRATAGEAGELFF.

This clone was recorded only once. The DNA is left out, because the CDR3 cannot be placed on it with certainty; the CDR3 is given as TCRdb lists it. The chain has TRBV28 and TRBJ2-5; no DNA check was done on the table's D call, TRBD2. The CDR3 extends over 15 residues, inclusive of both ends. Germline-derived CDR1 and CDR2 are MDHEN and SYDVKM. The CDR3 region is CASSFLETSEETQYF.

This rearrangement joins TRBV7-2 to TRBJ2-6, with 7 bases fitting TRBD2. The CDR3 runs 17 residues. With 6 bases clipped from V and 0 bases from J, the junction kept 8 bases outside the gene matches. Per the germline V gene, CDR1 is SGHTA and CDR2 is FQGNSA. CDR3: CASRAPGLHSGANVLTF. In DNA form, the CDR3 reads TGTGCCAGCAGAGCCCCGGGACTACACTCTGGGGCCAACGTCCTGACTTTC.

The CDR3 DNA reads TGTGCCAGCAGCTTGGAAGGAACCACAGGGGTTCCCTATGGCTACACCTTC. Protein sequence: CASSLEGTTGVPYGYTF. V gene TRBV2 combines with J gene TRBJ1-2, with 7 bases fitting TRBD1. The V and J ends lost 6 bases and 4 bases, in that order; junction bases with no gene match: 17. The CDR3 has 17 residues. Germline loops: CDR1 SNHLY, CDR2 FYNNEI.

V usage is TRBV2 and J usage is TRBJ2-7; TRBD2 matches at 8 bases. J gave up 2 bases and V 7 bases, and 7 bases lay outside the gene matches. The CDR3 has 14 residues. Germline CDR1 and CDR2: SNHLY and FYNNEI. The CDR3 DNA sequence: TGTGCCAGCATACCGGGACTAGGGGCCTACGAGCAGTACTTC. Amino acids: CASIPGLGAYEQYF.

This chain uses TRBV18 with TRBJ2-3; maybe TRBD2 (5 bases). This CDR3 contains 14 residues. The V end lost 5 bases, the J end lost 0 bases, and 9 bases lay between the germline ends. Germline V lookup: CDR1 KGHSH, CDR2 LQKENI. CDR3 sequence reads: CASSSGHSTDTQYF. CDR3 nucleotide sequence: TGTGCCAGCTCAAGCGGCCACAGCACAGATACGCAGTATTTT.

This chain's CDR3 is CASSPEPSYGYTF. The CDR3 nucleotides read TGTGCCAGCTCACCAGAGCCCTCCTATGGCTACACCTTC. The chain employs TRBV18 and TRBJ1-2; D remains unclear. Germline V gives CDR1 KGHSH, CDR2 LQKENI. This CDR3 region has 13 residues. V lost 2 bases to trimming and J lost 4 bases, with 8 bases between them. Full variable domain (remainder filled in from reference TRBV18 and TRBJ1-2): NAGVMQNPRHLVRRRGQEARLRCSPMKGHSHVYWYRQLPEEGLKFMVYLQKENIIDESGMPKERFSAEFPKEGPSILRIQQVVRGDSAAYFCASSPEPSYGYTFGSGTRLTVV.

This chain connects TRBV14 to TRBJ2-7, with D perhaps TRBD2 (5 bases). The V end lost 5 bases, the J end lost 1 base, and 15 bases lay between the germline ends. The germline V gene has CDR1 SGHDN and CDR2 FVKESK. The CDR3 has 15 amino acids. The CDR3 DNA is TGTGCCAGCAGCTTGGCCGGGTCGGGGTCCTACGAGCAGTACTTC. Protein: CASSLAGSGSYEQYF.

The gene calls are TRBV19 and TRBJ2-7; a possible D gene is TRBD2 (7 bases). Between the trimmed V and J ends, which lost 1 base and 9 bases, there was a span of 22 bases. Germline V gives CDR1 LNHDA, CDR2 SQIVND (reference sequence). The CDR3 totals 16 residues. The CDR3 DNA reads TGTGCCAGTAGTATAGGCCCCCCGCGGGGGACACAAGGGCAGTACTTC. Translated: CASSIGPPRGTQGQYF.

This clone was recorded a few times. J is TRBJ1-4 and V is TRBV7-9; the match to TRBD1 covers 8 bases. The CDR3 contains 14 residues. The germline V gene has CDR1 SEHNR and CDR2 FQNEAQ (reference sequence). V shed 6 bases and J 5 bases; nucleotides not matched to a gene: 5. The CDR3 is CASRPTGGNEKLFF. Here the CDR3 DNA reads TGTGCCAGCAGGCCCACAGGGGGGAATGAAAAACTGTTTTTT.

The rearrangement uses TRBV5-1 and TRBJ1-1, with 7 bases identical to TRBD1. The CDR3 is 13 residues long. Germline V CDR1 and CDR2: SGHRS, YFSETQ. The V gene end was trimmed by 4 bases and the J gene end by 11 bases; junction bases not matched to a gene: 11. CDR3: CASSLGQLKEAFF. The CDR3 coding sequence is TGCGCCAGCAGCCTGGGACAGTTGAAAGAGGCTTTCTTT.

The V call is TRBV5-1, the J call TRBJ1-2; possible D gene TRBD1, 5 bases. V was clipped by 7 bases and J by 7 bases, with 14 bases between them. The germline V gene encodes CDR1 SGHRS and CDR2 YFSETQ. There are 12 residues in the CDR3. CDR3 residues: CASGAGLLGYTF. CDR3 nucleotide sequence: TGCGCCAGCGGTGCAGGGTTACTTGGCTACACCTTC. The whole variable domain, remainder taken from reference TRBV5-1 and TRBJ1-2, is KAGVTQTPRYLIKTRGQQVTLSCSPISGHRSVSWYQQTPGQGLQFLFEYFSETQRNKGNFPGRFSGRQFSNSRSEMNVSTLELGDSALYLCASGAGLLGYTFGSGTRLTVV.